A single sample is the source of the 26 T cell receptor beta chains below, sequenced in a study of cytomegalovirus exposure and HLA in healthy donors. Assay used: immunoSEQ multiplex PCR; TCRdb lists only in-frame clones, some missing. In the table there are fewer than 150,000 clones, around 84% of which are singletons. The material sequenced was PBMCs. Receptors originate from a young man in good health and CMV-seropositive.

The gene calls are TRBV14 and TRBJ2-2; 8 nucleotides align to TRBD1. CDR1 and CDR2 (germline): SGHDN, FVKESK. After removal of 1 base from V and 12 bases from J, the junction contained 4 bases not matched to a gene. The CDR3 is made up of 13 amino acids. The CDR3 region is CASSQVAGGKLFF. The CDR3 region has the DNA TGTGCCAGCAGCCAAGTTGCAGGGGGCAAGCTGTTTTTT.

The chain links TRBV7-9 to TRBJ2-2, with D unclear. The ends were cut back, 6 bases at V and 9 bases at J, with 11 bases in the middle. Looked up from germline, CDR1 is SEHNR and CDR2 is FQNEAQ (reference sequence). The CDR3 is made up of 12 amino acids. The DNA of the CDR3 is TGTGCCAGCAGGCCAGTTAACAGGGAGCTGTTTTTT. Translation: CASRPVNRELFF.

This chain links TRBV9 with TRBJ1-1, with 8 positions matching TRBD1. This CDR3 contains 14 residues. The germline gives CDR1 SGDLS, CDR2 YYNGEE. V was pared by 1 base and J by 4 bases, with 3 bases of the junction left unmatched. The DNA for the CDR3 is TGTGCCAGCAGCGTAACAGGGGGACCCACTGAAGCTTTCTTT. It specifies CASSVTGGPTEAFF.

V and J are TRBV11-2 and TRBJ2-7, with TRBD1 matching over 7 bases. Germline CDR1 and CDR2: SGHAT and FQNNGV. The CDR3 sequence is 12 residues long. Trimming at V came to 7 bases and at J to 7 bases, leaving 7 bases not matched to a gene. Written as DNA, the CDR3 is TGTGCCAGCACCAGGACAGGCGCGGAGCAGTACTTC. Translation gives CASTRTGAEQYF. Supplemented by reference TRBV11-2 and TRBJ2-7, the full variable domain reads EAGVAQSPRYKIIEKRQSVAFWCNPISGHATLYWYQQILGQGPKLLIQFQNNGVVDDSQLPKDRFSAERLKGVDSTLKIQPAKLEDSAVYLCASTRTGAEQYFGPGTRLTVT.

The chain carries TRBV9 and TRBJ2-1; no firm D call. The CDR3 extends over 16 amino acids. CDR1 and CDR2 (germline): SGDLS, YYNGEE. Trimming pared 0 bases from V and 0 bases from J, leaving 10 bases between. CDR3 coding DNA: TGTGCCAGCAGCGTAGGAATGGAGAGCTCCTACAATGAGCAGTTCTTC. Translating gives CASSVGMESSYNEQFF.

This chain joins TRBV30 and TRBJ1-1, with unresolved D. The CDR3 sequence is 11 residues long. Trimming removed 1 base at V and 6 bases at J, with 6 bases between. In germline, CDR1 is GTSNPN, CDR2 SVGIG (reference sequence). Here the CDR3 reads CAWSGGSEAFF. The CDR3 region has the DNA TGTGCCTGGAGTGGAGGGTCTGAAGCTTTCTTT.

The chain carries TRBV7-9 and TRBJ1-2; D call uncertain. In germline, CDR1 is SEHNR, CDR2 FQNEAQ (reference sequence). CDR3 size: 14 residues. V was pared by 2 bases and J by 5 bases, with 12 bases between. The CDR3: CASSLIAESYGYTF. CDR3 sequence (DNA): TGTGCCAGCAGCTTAATAGCGGAAAGTTATGGCTACACCTTC.

The chain is built from TRBV11-1 and TRBJ1-1, with D possibly TRBD1 on 5 matching bases. Germline CDR1 and CDR2: SGHAT and FQDESV (reference sequence). CDR3 size: 12 residues. The V end lost 6 bases, the J end lost 7 bases, and 12 bases lay between the germline ends. CDR3 amino acids: CASSSRGVEAFF. In DNA form, the CDR3 reads TGTGCCAGCAGTAGCCGGGGGGTTGAAGCTTTCTTT.

CDR3 nucleotide sequence: TGTGCCAGCAGCTTGGATTCGGGGCGGGGTGGCTACACCTTC. Encoded protein: CASSLDSGRGGYTF. The rearrangement links TRBV5-4 to TRBJ1-2; maybe TRBD1 (5 bases). V lost 0 bases and J 7 bases, leaving 13 bases between the germline ends. The CDR3 has 14 residues. Germline V gives CDR1 SGHNT, CDR2 YYREEE (reference sequence).

J is TRBJ2-1 and V is TRBV5-6; tentatively, D is TRBD2 (5 bases). V was cut by 6 bases and J by 4 bases, with 17 bases left in between. There are 15 residues in the CDR3. The germline V gene encodes CDR1 SGHDT and CDR2 YYEEEE. For the CDR3, the DNA is TGTGCCAGCATATGGCGAGGGAGTCGGTACAATGAGCAGTTCTTC. This encodes CASIWRGSRYNEQFF. Full variable domain (rest looked up from reference TRBV5-6 and TRBJ2-1): DAGVTQSPTHLIKTRGQQVTLRCSPKSGHDTVSWYQQALGQGPQFIFQYYEEEERQRGNFPDRFSGHQFPNYSSELNVNALLLGDSALYLCASIWRGSRYNEQFFGPGTRLTVL.

The chain links TRBV5-6 to TRBJ1-3, with D hard to call. Deletions cut 0 bases from V and 2 bases from J, with 6 bases between. Germline values: CDR1 SGHDT, CDR2 YYEEEE. CDR3 length: 14 amino acids. CDR3 nucleotide sequence: TGTGCCAGCAGCTTGGAACTCGCTGGAAACACCATATATTTT. It is translated as CASSLELAGNTIYF. The entire variable domain, with the rest obtained from reference TRBV5-6 and TRBJ1-3, is as follows: DAGVTQSPTHLIKTRGQQVTLRCSPKSGHDTVSWYQQALGQGPQFIFQYYEEEERQRGNFPDRFSGHQFPNYSSELNVNALLLGDSALYLCASSLELAGNTIYFGEGSWLTVV.

This clone was picked up one time. The chain uses TRBV5-6 and TRBJ2-3; D is possibly TRBD2 (6 bases). The CDR3 is made up of 17 amino acids. Germline CDR1 SGHDT, CDR2 YYEEEE. V lost 3 bases to trimming and J lost 0 bases, with 17 bases between them. The CDR3 DNA reads as TGTGCCAGCAGCTCCGATCCAGGAGGGACTAGCACAGATACGCAGTATTTT. The encoded protein is CASSSDPGGTSTDTQYF.

The chain combines TRBV10-2 with TRBJ2-2, with 14 nucleotides matching TRBD2. The length of the CDR3 is 19 residues. J lost 4 bases, V lost 2 bases, and 9 bases had no gene match. The germline CDR1 and CDR2 sequences are WSHSY and SAAADI. DNA for the CDR3: TGCGCCAGCAGTGAGAATCGACTAGCGGGAGGGCCAGGCACCGGGGAGCTGTTTTTT. This encodes CASSENRLAGGPGTGELFF.

The chain employs TRBV6-1 and TRBJ1-1; TRBD1 agrees at 7 bases. The CDR3 sequence is 15 residues long. After removal of 2 bases from V and 4 bases from J, the junction contained 7 bases not matched to a gene. CDR1 is MNHNS, CDR2 SASEGT, per germline. CDR3 DNA: TGTGCCAGCAGTGAATATGAGACAGGGATCACTGAAGCTTTCTTT. Its translation: CASSEYETGITEAFF.

The chain is built from TRBV7-2 and TRBJ2-5; unclear D gene. CDR1 and CDR2 from the germline V gene are SGHTA and FQGNSA. The CDR3 has 14 residues. The V end lost 1 base, the J end lost 2 bases, and 8 bases lay between the germline ends. The CDR3 loop is CASSLVDTQETQYF. The CDR3, as DNA: TGTGCCAGCAGCTTAGTCGATACTCAAGAGACCCAGTACTTC.

The chain recombines TRBV5-1 with TRBJ1-4; D uncertain. Germline V gene data show CDR1 as SGHRS and CDR2 as YFSETQ. CDR3 length: 14 amino acids. Trimming shortened V by 4 bases and J by 0 bases, and 7 bases separated the two germline ends. CDR3 region: CASSVQATNEKLFF. As DNA, the CDR3 is TGCGCCAGCAGCGTGCAGGCAACTAATGAAAAACTGTTTTTT.

The genes are TRBV30 and TRBJ2-3, with 10 bases aligning to TRBD2. This CDR3 comprises 19 residues. Germline V lookup: CDR1 GTSNPN, CDR2 SVGIG (reference sequence). J gave up 6 bases and V 2 bases, and 20 bases lay outside the gene matches. In DNA, the CDR3 is TGTGCCTGGAGTCTACCTCGGGTCAAGACTAGCGGGTTGGGGGATACGCAGTATTTT. Residues: CAWSLPRVKTSGLGDTQYF.

Points on this clone: This sample includes further DNA sequences coding for the same CDR3. DNA of the CDR3: TGTGCCAGCAGTGTTGGCGGGAACACCGGGGAGCTGTTTTTT. Translation gives CASSVGGNTGELFF. The chain combines TRBV2 with TRBJ2-2, with D unresolved. Trimming took off 4 bases at V and 1 base at J, with 7 bases between the two ends. Looked up from germline, CDR1 is SNHLY and CDR2 is FYNNEI. The CDR3 runs to 14 residues.

This chain uses TRBV7-8 with TRBJ1-4; D remains ambiguous. V lost 0 bases to trimming and J lost 7 bases, with 18 bases between them. CDR1 and CDR2 from the germline V gene are SGHVS and FQNEAQ. There are 17 residues in the CDR3. The CDR3 DNA reads TGTGCCAGCAGCTTAGCGTTAACAGTAAGAGTTGGTGAAAAACTGTTTTTT. It codes for CASSLALTVRVGEKLFF.

The chain links TRBV18 to TRBJ1-1; D not resolved. Germline assignment: CDR1 KGHSH and CDR2 LQKENI. Between the trimmed V and J ends, which lost 7 bases and 3 bases, there was a span of 12 bases. The CDR3 contains 13 residues. This chain's CDR3 is CASLLGSDTEAFF. The CDR3 DNA reads as TGTGCCAGCTTATTGGGCTCCGACACTGAAGCTTTCTTT.

The chain couples TRBV7-6 to TRBJ2-3, with a weak D call TRBD2 (6 bases). The length of the CDR3 is 16 residues. Germline V gene sequence: CDR1 SGHVS, CDR2 FNYEAQ. Trimming pared 6 bases from V and 5 bases from J, leaving 21 bases between. This CDR3 is CASRALGGPVLDTQYF. In nucleotides, the CDR3 is TGTGCCAGCAGGGCCCTCGGAGGGCCGGTTCTAGATACGCAGTATTTT.

The genes are TRBV14 and TRBJ1-2; D possibly corresponds to TRBD1 (6 bases). Germline CDR1 is SGHDN and CDR2 is FVKESK. The CDR3 contains 19 residues. V lost 0 bases and J lost 2, with 22 bases in between. CDR3: CASSQEVDRPNNENYGYTF. The CDR3 DNA is TGTGCCAGCAGCCAAGAGGTCGACAGGCCCAACAATGAAAACTATGGCTACACCTTC.

CDR3 in DNA: TGTGCCAGCGCGGGACAGGGGTTCAATCAGCCCCAGCATTTT. The encoded protein is CASAGQGFNQPQHF. The V and J genes are TRBV2 and TRBJ1-5; the match to TRBD1 covers 10 bases. CDR1 is SNHLY and CDR2 is FYNNEI in the germline V gene. The CDR3 has 14 residues. V was clipped by 8 bases and J by 3 bases; unmatched bases: 4.

The chain combines TRBV5-1 with TRBJ2-5; 8 bases match TRBD2. Germline CDR1 SGHRS, CDR2 YFSETQ. The CDR3 consists of 12 residues. V lost 4 bases and J lost 5; bases outside the gene matches: 1. In nucleotides, the CDR3 is TGCGCCAGCAGCCCGGGGGGGGAGACCCAGTACTTC. It codes for CASSPGGETQYF.

This clone has a single count. The CDR3 nucleotides are TGTGCCAGCAGCTTGGTGGAGTCCTACAATGAGCAGTTCTTC. Translated: CASSLVESYNEQFF. V gene TRBV11-2 combines with J gene TRBJ2-1; D remains unclear. The V end lost 3 bases, the J end lost 1 base, and 7 bases lay between the germline ends. This CDR3 spans 14 amino acids. Per germline, CDR1 SGHAT and CDR2 FQNNGV.

The chain couples TRBV10-1 to TRBJ2-2; D remains unclear. The V gene lost 8 bases and the J gene lost 6 bases, with 13 bases spanning the gap. Germline V gives CDR1 WNHNN, CDR2 SYGVQD (reference sequence). The CDR3 totals 13 residues. CDR3 loop: CASQKAGAGELFF. The CDR3 nucleotides read TGCGCCAGCCAAAAGGCTGGAGCCGGGGAGCTGTTTTTT.